This T cell receptor (beta chain) was recorded in a study of blood T cell repertoires in COVID-19 (dated by TCRdb to the early 2020s). Notes on the research overall: Collaborator samples came from the United States, Italy and Spain and covered acute and convalescent phases of COVID-19. The samples were drawn from the first 160 participants of the ongoing ImmuneRACE study and from over 950 subjects provided by 6 global collaborators. The material from the prospective study consisted of cDNA or gDNA derived from T cells, B-cell-depleted T cells, or PBMCs. The repertoires were released in a freely available public database intended as a resource for research on the immune response to SARS-CoV-2. Subjects who had been exposed to COVID-19, were actively infected with it, or had recovered from it provided the deeply sampled blood TCRbeta repertoires that made up the dataset. The sample metadata nearly always contained a de-identified subject ID, COVID-19 status, age in years and sex. Where available, HLA class I and class II types were obtained from metadata supplied by the sample provider rather than from assay-based typing.

Whole blood was collected in K2EDTA tubes by collaborating institutions according to the institutions' own protocols. For TCRbeta analysis, collaborator samples were shipped as frozen whole blood, as isolated PBMCs, or as DNA extracted from either sample type. The immunoSEQ Assay, a bias-controlled multiplex PCR, was used to amplify TCRbeta CDR3 regions from genomic DNA. As for how the authors treated the data: The number of nucleated cells in each sample was estimated by amplification of reference gene primers within the assay. To quantify the absolute abundance of each unique TCRbeta CDR3 rearrangement, sequence reads were collapsed and filtered. For each sample, productive Simpson clonality was calculated by taking the square root of Simpson's diversity index across productive rearrangements. TCRdb's version of the immuneACCESS table is confined to in-frame rearrangements and falls short of the full clone set. An unresolved V gene accounts for under half of the shortfall where checked; the remainder is of unknown origin. V and J calls and clone size come straight from that table; D and trimming were deduced from the DNA. This sample gives 350,000 or so clones in total; 85% to 90% of them show up just once. The top ten clonotypes cover around 7% of the sample.

Study-wide findings and limitations: The amount of clinical and demographic metadata varied by source and participant and was provided uncurated.

Concerning this clone itself: What antigen it recognizes has not been identified. There are no base qualities to consult, and no much larger clone falls within one base.

CDR3 length: 14 amino acids, cysteine to phenylalanine. The retained sequence is limited to the CDR3, 42 bases, with the frame set at the first base. Based on the germline V gene, the CDR1 and CDR2 sequences are MGHRA and YSYEKL. Deletion took 0 bases off V and 1 base off J, with a span of 4 bases between the germline ends. The material sequenced was peripheral blood. The receptor chain draws on TRBV4-1 and TRBJ1-5; the D gene remains uncertain. The receptor was derived from a man younger than 35 with active or convalescent COVID-19. This receptor carries the CDR3 CASSQDGSNQPQHF. The DNA is as follows: TGCGCCAGCAGCCAAGACGGGAGCAATCAGCCCCAGCATTTT.